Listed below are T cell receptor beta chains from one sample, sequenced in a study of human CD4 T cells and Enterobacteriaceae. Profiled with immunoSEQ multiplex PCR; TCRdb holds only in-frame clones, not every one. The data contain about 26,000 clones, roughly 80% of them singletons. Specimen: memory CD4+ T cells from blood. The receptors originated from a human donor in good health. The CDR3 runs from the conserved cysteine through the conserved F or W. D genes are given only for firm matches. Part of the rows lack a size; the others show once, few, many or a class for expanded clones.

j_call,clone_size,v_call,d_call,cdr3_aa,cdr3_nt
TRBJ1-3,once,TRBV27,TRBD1,CASSRTTGVAGNTIYF,TGTGCCAGCAGCCGAACGACAGGGGTGGCTGGAAACACCATATATTTT
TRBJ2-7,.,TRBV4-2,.,CASSQDRTEYF,TGTGCCAGCAGCCAAGACAGGACTGAGTACTTC
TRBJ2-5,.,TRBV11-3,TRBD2,CASSLATGGRETQYF,TGTGCCAGCAGCCTAGCCACGGGGGGAAGGGAGACCCAGTACTTC
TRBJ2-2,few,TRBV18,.,CASSPQDRTNTGELFF,TGTGCCAGCTCACCTCAAGACAGGACGAACACCGGGGAGCTGTTTTTT
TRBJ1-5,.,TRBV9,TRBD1,CASSLSTGDQPQHF,TGTGCCAGCAGCCTCAGTACAGGGGATCAGCCCCAGCATTTT
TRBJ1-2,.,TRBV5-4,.,CASSLEAGSNYGYTF,TGTGCCAGCAGCTTGGAGGCAGGGTCTAACTATGGCTACACCTTC
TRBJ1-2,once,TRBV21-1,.,CASSSPTGTNYGYTF,TGTGCCAGCAGCTCCCCAACGGGGACCAACTATGGCTACACCTTC
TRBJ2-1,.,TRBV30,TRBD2,CAWSGPGLAGNEQFF,TGTGCCTGGAGTGGACCGGGACTAGCAGGGAATGAGCAGTTCTTC
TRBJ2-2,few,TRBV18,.,CASSPRQGLTGELFF,TGTGCCAGCTCACCGAGGCAGGGGTTAACCGGGGAGCTGTTTTTT
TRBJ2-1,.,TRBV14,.,CASSQGGQYGYNEQFF,TGTGCCAGCAGCCAAGGAGGGCAGTACGGGTACAATGAGCAGTTCTTC
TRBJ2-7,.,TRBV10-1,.,CASGPDSGAAGFYEQYF,TGCGCCAGCGGACCGGACTCGGGAGCCGCCGGGTTCTACGAGCAGTACTTC
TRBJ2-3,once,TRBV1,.,CTSSGLAGPRDTQYF,TGCACCAGCAGTGGACTAGCGGGCCCTCGGGATACGCAGTATTTT
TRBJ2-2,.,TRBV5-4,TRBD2,CASSLSGGRVGELFF,TGTGCCAGCAGCTTGAGCGGCGGGAGGGTCGGGGAGCTGTTTTTT
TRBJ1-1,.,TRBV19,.,CASSIGLLATEAFF,TGTGCCAGTAGTATAGGCCTACTGGCCACTGAAGCTTTCTTT
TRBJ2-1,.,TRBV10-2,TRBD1,CASRTQGSSYNEQFF,TGCGCCAGCAGAACACAGGGGTCCTCCTACAATGAGCAGTTCTTC
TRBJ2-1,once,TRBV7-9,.,CASSRDGPTADEQFF,TGTGCCAGCAGCCGTGACGGTCCTACAGCGGATGAGCAGTTCTTC
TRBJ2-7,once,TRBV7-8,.,CASSLGGPSYEQYF,TGTGCCAGCAGCTTAGGAGGACCCTCCTACGAGCAGTACTTC
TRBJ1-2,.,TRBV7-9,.,CASSSRRLSNYGYTF,TGTGCCAGCAGCTCTAGGCGCTTATCTAACTATGGCTACACCTTC
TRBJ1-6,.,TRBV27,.,CASSLYAGGLYNSPLHF,TGTGCCAGCAGTTTATACGCGGGGGGTCTCTATAATTCACCCCTCCACTTT
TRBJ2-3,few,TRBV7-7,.,CASSPTGATDTQYF,TGTGCCAGCAGCCCGACAGGAGCCACAGATACGCAGTATTTT
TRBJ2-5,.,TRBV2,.,CASSPGTMDQETQYF,TGTGCCAGCAGTCCCGGGACAATGGACCAAGAGACCCAGTACTTC
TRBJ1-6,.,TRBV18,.,CASSTGLDNSPLHF,TGTGCCAGCTCAACGGGACTAGATAATTCACCCCTCCACTTT
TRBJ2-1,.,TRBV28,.,CASSEHWGGQFF,TGTGCCAGCAGTGAGCATTGGGGTGGGCAGTTCTTC
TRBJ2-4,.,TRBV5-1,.,CASSFAGSLAKNIQYF,TGCGCCAGCAGCTTCGCCGGCAGCCTAGCCAAAAACATTCAGTACTTC